These 7 T cell receptor beta chains share one sample of origin, sequenced in a study of blood T cell repertoires in COVID-19. Generated by immunoSEQ multiplex PCR, the TCRdb table keeps only in-frame clones and is missing some. This sample has fewer than 250,000 clones, with more than 75% found just once. The sequenced sample was peripheral blood. The receptors here all came from a human donor in a cohort sampled during active COVID-19.

This chain uses TRBV18 with TRBJ2-5, with a weak D call TRBD1 (6 bases). Germline V gives CDR1 KGHSH, CDR2 LQKENI. Trimming shortened V by 8 bases and J by 5 bases, and 18 bases separated the two germline ends. This CDR3 is 14 amino acids long. The CDR3 spells CASQPVGGRETQYF. The CDR3 DNA reads as TGTGCCAGCCAACCAGTTGGGGGCCGTGAGACCCAGTACTTC.

The chain joins TRBV5-6 to TRBJ2-3, with TRBD2 identical over 9 bases. The CDR3 consists of 19 residues. Germline V gene data show CDR1 as SGHDT and CDR2 as YYEEEE. V lost 4 bases, J lost 0 bases, and 15 bases stayed unmatched. The CDR3 DNA sequence: TGTGCCAGCAGCGGGAAGCGGGGGGCCAAAATACCAAGCACAGATACGCAGTATTTT. Translating gives CASSGKRGAKIPSTDTQYF.

The chain couples TRBV15 to TRBJ1-5; D gene uncertain. V was clipped by 0 bases and J by 2 bases, with 5 bases between them. This CDR3 region has 14 residues. CDR1 LNHNV and CDR2 YYDKDF come from the germline V gene (reference sequence). The CDR3 region is CATSRDGGNQPQHF. For the CDR3, the DNA is TGTGCCACCAGCAGAGATGGAGGCAATCAGCCCCAGCATTTT.

This sequence joins TRBV19 and TRBJ2-4, with TRBD2 matching over 13 bases. Germline V gene lookup returns CDR1 LNHDA and CDR2 SQIVND (reference sequence). There are 17 residues in the CDR3. The V segment lost 3 bases and the J segment 5 bases; nucleotides outside the gene matches: 7. The CDR3 region has the DNA TGTGCCAGTAGTATTCGTGGACTAGCGGGAGACGAAAACATTCAGTACTTC. Protein: CASSIRGLAGDENIQYF.

The rearrangement joins TRBV29-1 to TRBJ2-5; D perhaps matches TRBD1 (5 bases). The germline V and J ends were trimmed by 3 bases and 4 bases, with 12 bases remaining between them. CDR1 is SQVTM, CDR2 ANQGSEA, per germline. This CDR3 is 13 amino acids long. CDR3 coding DNA: TGCAGCGTTGAGTACAGGCCCAGAGAGACCCAGTACTTC. As protein: CSVEYRPRETQYF.

This clone was recorded once. The chain uses TRBV6-2 or TRBV6-3 and TRBJ2-7, with D tentatively TRBD2 (6 bases). V lost 6 bases to trimming and J lost 4 bases, with 22 bases between them. The germline V gene has CDR1 MNHEY and CDR2 SVGEGT. The CDR3 sequence is 16 residues long. The CDR3 coding sequence is TGTGCCAGCAGCCCCCGGGGGAGACAAGAGTATTACGAGCAGTACTTC. Protein sequence: CASSPRGRQEYYEQYF.

V is TRBV7-9 and J is TRBJ2-5, with TRBD2 as a possible D gene (6 bases). V was pared by 4 bases and J by 0 bases, with 9 bases between. The germline V gene has CDR1 SEHNR and CDR2 FQNEAQ (reference sequence). The CDR3 sequence is 14 residues long. The chain's CDR3 is CASSYLAYQETQYF. As DNA, the CDR3 is TGTGCCAGCAGCTACCTAGCGTACCAAGAGACCCAGTACTTC. Looking up the rest from reference TRBV7-9 and TRBJ2-5 gives the full variable domain: DTGVSQNPRHKITKRGQNVTFRCDPISEHNRLYWYRQTLGQGPEFLTYFQNEAQLEKSRLLSDRFSAERPKGSFSTLEIQRTEQGDSAMYLCASSYLAYQETQYFGPGTRLLVL.